The T cell receptor (beta chain) described here comes from a study of Graves' ophthalmopathy and Graves' hyperthyroidism. Study-level points and caveats: Also, most clonotypes expanded in the thyroid above 0.001 frequency appeared in blood.

The study recruited hyperthyroidism patients aged 18 to 65 who were newly diagnosed, under 2 months' duration. Other autoimmune diseases, uncontrolled infections, pregnancy and lactation each led to patient exclusion. Fresh peripheral blood, 10 ml, was the PBMC source. CDR3 regions of TCR beta were amplified from RNA transcripts. Scientists carried out first-round RT-PCR using HTBI primers and then a second-round multiplex PCR. Using its own MiXCR run on the multiplex PCR reads, TCRdb lists one record per CDR3 protein. The sample carries a few hundred thousand distinct CDR3 sequences, about 18% recorded once. As for this clonotype: Its antigen is unknown.

The CDR3 contains 15 residues. V gave up 0 bases and J gave up 0 bases, with 8 bases separating them. CDR1 is MNHEY and CDR2 is SVGAGI in the germline V gene. V is TRBV6-5 and J is TRBJ1-1; D is perhaps TRBD1 (5 bases). The sample consisted of peripheral blood. The clonotype comes from an adult woman with stable Graves' hyperthyroidism. The CDR3 DNA reads TGTGCCAGCAGTTACTCTAGGGGCTTGAACACTGAAGCTTTCTTT. Its translation is CASSYSRGLNTEAFF.